This T cell receptor beta chain appears in the sequencing data of a study of human versus mouse CDR3 diversity and MHC coevolution. Study-wide points: Humans had the largest estimated TCR beta repertoire, 1.5 million to 2 million clonotypes. Among all groups, most of the three human donors showed least clonal inequality.

Produced via immunoSEQ multiplex PCR; TCRdb's table is partial and in-frame only. The sample has about 83,000 clones; under 95% are singletons. The V and J ends lost 8 bases and 4 bases, in that order; junction bases with no gene match: 9. This CDR3 has 14 amino acids. Germline assignment: CDR1 SGHVS and CDR2 FQNEAQ. In the case of this clone: Antigen specificity is unknown.

The sequence was obtained from a person aged 30-69 years in good health. The gene calls are TRBV7-8 and TRBJ2-3; 7 bases align to TRBD1. The sequenced material came from naive CD4+ T cells from blood. Subset indicated: CD45RO-negative CD62L-positive naive CD4 T cells. DNA for the CDR3: TGTGCCAGCGCTGAGACAGGGATTGCAGATACGCAGTATTTT. The encoded protein is CASAETGIADTQYF.